The source of this T cell receptor beta chain is a study of Ad26.COV2.S vaccination and SARS-CoV-2 variants. Study-wide background: The COV1001 Ad26.COV2.S trial arm included the donor.

Noted treatment: roughly 18 received Ad26.COV2.S at low or high dose, single or two shots; about 5 received placebo; per-sample allocation not given. The study sampled participants on day 63 after the first vaccine or placebo injection. As its vector, the vaccine had Ad26, which expressed Wuhan-strain SARS-CoV-2 spike. Study-wide results and caveats: It was reported that spike-specific CD8+ and CD4+ T cell responses were substantially broad after vaccination. Spike-specific TCR breadth ran higher among vaccine recipients than placebo recipients.

Measured with immunoSEQ multiplex PCR; TCRdb has only the in-frame clones, and not every one. There are 410,000 or so clones in the sample; about 92% occur only once, and around 1.8% lies in the top ten. In regard to this clone: As yet, its antigen is unknown.

Source: peripheral blood, taken in a trial of Ad26.COV2.S vaccine versus placebo. The receptor's source is a person aged 18-65 years who received the Ad26.COV2.S COVID-19 vaccine or a placebo.

The CDR3 protein is CASSYTGTGNTEAFF. As DNA, the CDR3 is TGTGCCAGCAGTTACACCGGGACAGGGAACACTGAAGCTTTCTTT. J is TRBJ1-1 and V is TRBV6-5, with 8 bases fitting TRBD1. This CDR3 comprises 15 residues. J was trimmed by 1 base and V by 2 bases; bases with no gene match: 3. Per the germline V gene, CDR1 is MNHEY and CDR2 is SVGAGI.